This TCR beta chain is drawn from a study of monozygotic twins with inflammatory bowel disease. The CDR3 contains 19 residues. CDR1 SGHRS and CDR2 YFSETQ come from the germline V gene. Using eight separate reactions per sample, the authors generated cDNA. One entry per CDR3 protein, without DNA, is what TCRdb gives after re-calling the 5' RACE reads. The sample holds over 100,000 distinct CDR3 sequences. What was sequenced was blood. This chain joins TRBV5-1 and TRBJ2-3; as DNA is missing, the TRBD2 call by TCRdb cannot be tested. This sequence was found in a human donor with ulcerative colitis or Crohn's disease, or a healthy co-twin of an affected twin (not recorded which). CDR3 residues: CASSGKTSGGAQSTDTQYF.